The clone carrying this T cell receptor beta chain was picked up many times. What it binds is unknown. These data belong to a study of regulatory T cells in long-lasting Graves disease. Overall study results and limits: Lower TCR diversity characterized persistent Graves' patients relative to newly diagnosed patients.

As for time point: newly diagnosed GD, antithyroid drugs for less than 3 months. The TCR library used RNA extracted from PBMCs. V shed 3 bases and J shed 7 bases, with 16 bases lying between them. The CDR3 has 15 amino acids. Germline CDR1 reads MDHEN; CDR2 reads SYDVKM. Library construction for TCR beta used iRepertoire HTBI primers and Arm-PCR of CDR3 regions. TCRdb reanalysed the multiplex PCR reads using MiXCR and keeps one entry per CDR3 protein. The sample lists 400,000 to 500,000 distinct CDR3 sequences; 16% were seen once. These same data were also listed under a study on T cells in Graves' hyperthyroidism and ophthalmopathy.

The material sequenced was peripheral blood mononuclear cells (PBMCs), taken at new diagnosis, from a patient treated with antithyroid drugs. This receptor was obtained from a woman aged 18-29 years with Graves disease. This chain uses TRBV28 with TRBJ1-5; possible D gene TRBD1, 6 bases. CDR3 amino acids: CASSLRQGIGQPQHF. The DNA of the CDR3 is TGTGCCAGCAGTTTGCGCCAGGGGATAGGCCAGCCCCAGCATTTT. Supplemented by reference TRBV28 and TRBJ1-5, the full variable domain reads DVKVTQSSRYLVKRTGEKVFLECVQDMDHENMFWYRQDPGLGLRLIYFSYDVKMKEKGDIPEGYSVSREKKERFSLILESASTNQTSMYLCASSLRQGIGQPQHFGDGTRLSIL.